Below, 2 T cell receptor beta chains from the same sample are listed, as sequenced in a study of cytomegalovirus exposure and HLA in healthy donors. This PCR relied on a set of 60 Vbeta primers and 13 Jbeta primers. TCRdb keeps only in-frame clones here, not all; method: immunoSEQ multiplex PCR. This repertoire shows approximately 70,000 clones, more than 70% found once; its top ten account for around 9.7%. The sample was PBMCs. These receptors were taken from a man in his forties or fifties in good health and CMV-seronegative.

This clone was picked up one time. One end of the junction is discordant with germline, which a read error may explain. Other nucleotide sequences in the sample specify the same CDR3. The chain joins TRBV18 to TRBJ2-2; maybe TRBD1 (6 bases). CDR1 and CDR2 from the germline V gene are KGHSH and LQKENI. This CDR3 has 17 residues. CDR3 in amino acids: CASSPASTGTNTGELFF. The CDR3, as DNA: TGTGCCAGTTCACCGGCATCCACCGGGACAAACACCGGGGAGCTGTTTTTT.

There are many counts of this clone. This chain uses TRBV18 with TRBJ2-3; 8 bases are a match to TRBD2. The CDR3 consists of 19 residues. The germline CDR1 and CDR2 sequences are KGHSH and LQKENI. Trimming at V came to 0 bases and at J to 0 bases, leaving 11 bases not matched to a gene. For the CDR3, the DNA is TGTGCCAGCTCACCACCGCGGGATAGCGGGATTTCTAGCACAGATACGCAGTATTTT. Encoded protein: CASSPPRDSGISSTDTQYF.